Presented here are 18 T cell receptor beta chains from one specimen sequenced in a study of T cells after yellow fever vaccination (dated by TCRdb to between 2018 and 2021). Receptor libraries were prepared by 5' RACE. TCRdb lists the instrument as Illumina NovaSeq 6000. The raw public data were reprocessed by TCRdb itself: fastp quality trimming at Q25, MiXCR clonotype calling, in-frame beta chains only. Each entry merges the rows of one CDR3 protein and shows their most common DNA and genes. The sample records approximately 330,000 distinct CDR3 sequences, roughly 4% of which are singletons. The ten largest make up 20% to 25% of the sample. The sample's treatment or condition, from its label and the paper: live attenuated yellow fever vaccine strain. The material was PBMCs, obtained 5 days after the yellow fever booster vaccination. These receptors were obtained from a man younger than 35 who received the YFV17D yellow fever vaccine.

J is TRBJ2-7 and V is TRBV7-8; D is unresolved. Between the trimmed V and J ends, which lost 4 bases and 7 bases, there was a span of 11 bases. This CDR3 is built from 12 residues. CDR1 SGHVS and CDR2 FQNEAQ come from the germline V gene. For the CDR3, the DNA is TGTGCCAGCAGCTGGGCAGGTGGGGAGCAGTACGTC. Its protein product is CASSWAGGEQYV.

This clonotype came up a few times. This CDR3 is CAIKGQKEAFF. The DNA of the CDR3 is TGTGCCATCAAAGGACAAAAAGAAGCTTTCTTT. The chain carries TRBV10-3 and TRBJ1-1; weak D call: TRBD1 (5 bases). The CDR3 length is 11 residues. V gave up 7 bases and J gave up 8 bases, with 11 bases separating them. Germline CDR1 ENHRY, CDR2 SYGVKD.

This clonotype was detected ten times or more. The CDR3 spells CASSDKTGSGTDTQYF. The CDR3 bases are TGTGCCAGCAGTGACAAAACAGGGAGCGGCACAGATACGCAGTATTTT. The V and J genes are TRBV6-4 and TRBJ2-3, with D possibly TRBD1 on 6 matching bases. This CDR3 spans 16 amino acids. Deletions cut 2 bases from V and 1 base from J, with 13 bases between. The germline V gene encodes CDR1 MRHNA and CDR2 SNTAGT.

This clonotype was recorded many times. This chain joins TRBV20-1 and TRBJ2-3; 13 bases fit TRBD2. Germline CDR1 DFQATT, CDR2 SNEGSKA (reference sequence). The CDR3 consists of 15 residues. The junction had 8 bases not matched to a gene; V was cut back by 6 bases and J by 5 bases. The CDR3 DNA reads as TGCAGTGCGCCCGCGGGACTAGCGGGGAAAGATACGCAGTATTTT. This translates into CSAPAGLAGKDTQYF.

The genes are TRBV7-9 and TRBJ1-2; D gene ambiguous. The CDR3 runs to 11 residues. The germline CDR1 and CDR2 sequences are SEHNR and FQNEAQ (reference sequence). The V end was cut by 6 bases, the J end by 6 bases, with 8 bases between. CDR3 nucleotide sequence: TGTGCCAGCAGGGCTATGGATGGCTACACCTTC. Encoded protein: CASRAMDGYTF.

The rearrangement joins TRBV7-2 to TRBJ1-4, with D perhaps TRBD1 (5 bases). The CDR3 has 13 amino acids. V lost 2 bases, J lost 8 bases, and 9 bases lay in between. The germline CDR1 and CDR2 sequences are SGHTA and FQGNSA. Here the CDR3 DNA reads TGTGCCAGCAGCTTACGATGGGGGGAAAAACTGTTTTTT. This sequence encodes CASSLRWGEKLFF.

The gene calls are TRBV27 and TRBJ2-7, with D possibly being TRBD1 (6 bases). The CDR3 totals 16 residues. Germline lookup yields CDR1 MNHEY and CDR2 SMNVEV (reference sequence). V was pared by 0 bases and J by 0 bases, with 12 bases between. For the CDR3, the DNA is TGTGCCAGCAGTTTATCGTGGACAGCGAGCTCCTACGAGCAGTACTTC. Protein: CASSLSWTASSYEQYF.

This clonotype occurred many times. The chain uses TRBV10-3 and TRBJ2-5, with D tentatively TRBD1 (5 bases). Germline CDR1 ENHRY, CDR2 SYGVKD. CDR3 size: 13 residues. V was clipped by 4 bases and J by 2 bases, with 8 bases between them. CDR3 DNA: TGTGCCATCAGTGGGACAAATCAAGAGACCCAGTACTTC. This gives the protein CAISGTNQETQYF.

This clonotype turned up a few times. The CDR3 bases are TGTGCCAGCAGCTTCGATCTGGCACTTTCGGGCGAGCAGTACTTC. Encoded protein: CASSFDLALSGEQYF. The chain has TRBV7-6 and TRBJ2-7; D is unresolved. This CDR3 has 15 residues. Germline CDR1 reads SGHVS; CDR2 reads FNYEAQ. Trimming removed 3 bases at V and 6 bases at J, with 18 bases between. Full variable domain (outside the CDR3, taken from reference TRBV7-6 and TRBJ2-7): GAGVSQSPRYKVTKRGQDVALRCDPISGHVSLYWYRQALGQGPEFLTYFNYEAQQDKSGLPNDRFSAERPEGSISTLTIQRTEQRDSAMYRCASSFDLALSGEQYFGPGTRLTVT.

The gene calls are TRBV12-3 or TRBV12-4 and TRBJ2-5; D call uncertain. The CDR3 consists of 11 residues. The V end was cut by 7 bases, the J end by 13 bases, with 16 bases between. DNA for the CDR3: TGTGCCAGCACCCCGGACGGGCCTCTGTACTTC. It yields the protein CASTPDGPLYF.

This clonotype was detected a few times. The chain is built from TRBV12-3 or TRBV12-4 and TRBJ1-2, with no clear D. The V and J ends lost 3 bases and 3 bases respectively, with 8 bases between them. This CDR3 comprises 13 residues. The CDR3 sequence: CASSFGQYYGYTF. CDR3 DNA sequence: TGTGCCAGCAGTTTCGGGCAGTACTATGGCTACACCTTC.

The chain couples TRBV7-9 to TRBJ2-7; D not certain. V lost 1 base and J lost 2, with 9 bases in between. Germline assignment: CDR1 SEHNR and CDR2 FQNEAQ (reference sequence). The CDR3 is made up of 14 amino acids. CDR3 in DNA: TGTGCCAGCAGCTTAGTGAGCAAGCCCTACGAGCAGTACGTC. Encoded protein: CASSLVSKPYEQYV.

There are a few counts of this clonotype. V gene TRBV5-5 combines with J gene TRBJ1-1; D is possibly TRBD1 (6 bases). This CDR3 comprises 14 residues. Trimming removed 4 bases at V and 4 bases at J, with 14 bases between. The germline gives CDR1 SGHKS, CDR2 YYEKEE (reference sequence). For the CDR3, the DNA is TGTGCCAGCAGCCACTACAGGGAAGTCACTGAAGCTTTCTTT. This codes for CASSHYREVTEAFF.

In its sample, this clonotype was seen a few times. The chain has TRBV4-1 and TRBJ2-7; possible D gene TRBD1, 5 bases. The germline V and J ends were trimmed by 4 bases and 3 bases, with 16 bases remaining between them. This CDR3 has 15 residues. Germline V lookup: CDR1 MGHRA, CDR2 YSYEKL. CDR3: CASSPTRGSFYEQYF. DNA for the CDR3: TGCGCCAGCAGCCCGACAAGGGGCAGTTTCTACGAGCAGTACTTC.

This clonotype was detected once. The CDR3 reads CASSATVGAQFF. In DNA form, the CDR3 reads TGTGCCAGTAGTGCTACCGTGGGGGCCCAGTTCTTC. The genes are TRBV19 and TRBJ2-1; weak D call: TRBD1 (6 bases). From germline, CDR1 is LNHDA and CDR2 SQIVND (reference sequence). V lost 5 bases, J lost 13 bases, and 15 bases lay in between. This CDR3 has 12 residues.

The table lists this clonotype with many counts. The CDR3 loop is CASSLGLEVLTTGELFF. The CDR3 DNA follows: TGTGCCAGCAGCTTAGGACTTGAGGTTCTTACCACCGGGGAGCTGTTTTTT. V is TRBV7-9 and J is TRBJ2-2; D is unresolved. In germline, CDR1 is SEHNR, CDR2 FQNEAQ (reference sequence). The CDR3 length is 17 residues. Between the trimmed V and J ends, which lost 1 base and 4 bases, there was a span of 16 bases.

This chain connects TRBV7-2 to TRBJ1-5; no clear D gene. In germline, CDR1 is SGHTA, CDR2 FQGNSA. V lost 7 bases to trimming and J lost 2 bases, with 12 bases between them. This CDR3 has 14 residues. The CDR3 is CASNSGGGNQPQHF. For the CDR3, the DNA is TGTGCCAGCAACTCCGGCGGTGGCAATCAGCCCCAGCATTTT.

This clonotype was seen a few times. This rearrangement joins TRBV7-9 to TRBJ2-6; D is uncertain. V lost 7 bases, J lost 4 bases, and 11 bases lay in between. Looked up from germline, CDR1 is SEHNR and CDR2 is FQNEAQ (reference sequence). CDR3 length: 14 amino acids. CDR3 protein: CASTPNLGANVLTF. DNA for the CDR3: TGTGCCAGCACCCCAAACCTGGGGGCCAACGTCCTGACTTTC. The complete variable domain, with remaining parts taken from reference TRBV7-9 and TRBJ2-6, reads DTGVSQNPRHKITKRGQNVTFRCDPISEHNRLYWYRQTLGQGPEFLTYFQNEAQLEKSRLLSDRFSAERPKGSFSTLEIQRTEQGDSAMYLCASTPNLGANVLTFGAGSRLTVL.